These T cell receptor beta chains were read from a single sample in a study of cytomegalovirus exposure and HLA in healthy donors. Method: immunoSEQ multiplex PCR; TCRdb's copy keeps in-frame clones and lacks some. The sample has more than 40,000 clones, and its top ten clones hold about a sixth. Sequencing was carried out using PBMCs. All receptors derive from a male donor in good health and CMV-seronegative. The conserved cysteine and the conserved F or W are not part of the CDR3 here.

J gene | V gene | CDR3 protein
TRBJ1-1 | TRBV6-5 | ASSDTGGLNTEAF
TRBJ2-7 | TRBV11-2 | ASSISRVGSYEQY
TRBJ1-5 | TRBV19 | ASSIVQGRGNQPQH
TRBJ1-2 | TRBV30 | AWSVFTGSYT
TRBJ2-1 | TRBV30 | AWGRYNEQF
TRBJ2-7 | TRBV6-5 | ASGYSSLSYEQY
TRBJ2-6 | TRBV2 | ASSQDSVVSGANVLT
TRBJ1-2 | TRBV6-1 | ASSEVPSGYT
TRBJ2-7 | TRBV4-3 | ASSPGLAASSYEQY
TRBJ1-1 | TRBV14 | ASSQVEMANTEAF
TRBJ1-5 | TRBV19 | ASTKQVAGENQPQH
TRBJ2-5 | TRBV10-1 | ASSAREGETQY
TRBJ2-1 | TRBV4-1 | ASSLGGGAGVVGNEQF
TRBJ1-5 | TRBV6-1 | ASQELQGPQPQH
TRBJ2-5 | TRBV1 | TSSQDYQETQY
TRBJ1-5 | TRBV6-1 | ASSEWEGGSNQPQH
TRBJ2-5 | TRBV9 | ASSLSEETQY
TRBJ2-7 | TRBV6-1 | ASGTYTSGQY
TRBJ2-1 | TRBV19 | ASGPNRGPPISYNEQF
TRBJ2-7 | TRBV7-9 | ASSLGGSGTGYDEQY
TRBJ1-5 | TRBV19 | ASRQVNRSNQPQH
TRBJ2-7 | TRBV5-1 | ASSFGTASYEQY
TRBJ2-1 | TRBV30 | AWSPGQGPYNEQF
TRBJ1-5 | TRBV7-2 | ASSLRGTGLHDQPQH
TRBJ2-7 | TRBV7-2 | ASSPWTGAYEQY
TRBJ2-7 | TRBV6-5 | ASSYSQGYEQY
TRBJ2-7 | TRBV19 | ASSIALQGNEQY
TRBJ1-2 | TRBV20-1 | SAPWTGSYT
TRBJ2-1 | TRBV19 | ASSAPGLAGRI
TRBJ2-2 | TRBV4-1 | ASSQDLGGRLKDTGELF
TRBJ2-7 | TRBV6-1 | ASSEELRGHEQY
TRBJ1-5 | TRBV13 | ASSLGRQGGQPQH
TRBJ1-5 | TRBV9 | ASSEQGGNQPQH
TRBJ2-1 | TRBV29-1 | SVARTGVANEQF
TRBJ1-1 | TRBV4-1 | ASSQGEGSQGREAF
TRBJ2-5 | TRBV7-6 | ASSFKETQY
TRBJ1-1 | TRBV7-9 | ASTNRADTEAF